These 20 T cell receptor beta chains were all obtained from the same sample, sequenced in a study of T cells in Graves' hyperthyroidism and ophthalmopathy (dated by TCRdb to the late 2010s). The library was obtained by multiplex PCR. The instrument given in TCRdb is Illumina HiSeq 2000. The TCR beta CDR3 regions were amplified from the RNA transcripts. A first-round RT-PCR of the TCR CDR3 used the HTBI primer set with the Qiagen OneStep RT-PCR kit. In TCRdb, the public reads were trimmed at Q25 with fastp and aligned with MiXCR, with productive beta chains retained. Each entry merges the rows of one CDR3 protein and shows their most common DNA and genes. A total of about 570,000 distinct CDR3 sequences appear in this sample, approximately 44% of them only once. Roughly 19% of the sample is taken by the ten largest. The sequencing sample was made of peripheral blood or thyroid tissue (not recorded which). All receptors come from an adult woman with Graves' disease, either hyperthyroidism or ophthalmopathy (not recorded which).

This clonotype has at least ten counts. The chain carries TRBV24-1 and TRBJ2-2; D unclear. This CDR3 is built from 15 residues. CDR1 is KGHDR, CDR2 SFDVKD, per germline. Trimming took off 7 bases at V and 4 bases at J, with 15 bases between the two ends. CDR3 in DNA: TGTGCCACCAGCCCCGCCGGTAGTAGCACCGGGGAGCTGTTTTTT. Encoded protein: CATSPAGSSTGELFF.

This clonotype has just one count. The genes are TRBV2 and TRBJ1-1; D is unresolved. The CDR3 consists of 15 residues. Germline CDR1 SNHLY, CDR2 FYNNEI. The V and J ends lost 4 bases and 5 bases respectively, with 17 bases between them. The CDR3 DNA sequence: TGTGCCAGCAGTGTACGAGGGCGGGAGGGAACTGAAGCTTTCTTT. Its protein is CASSVRGREGTEAFF. Drawing the rest from reference TRBV2 and TRBJ1-1, the complete variable domain is EPEVTQTPSHQVTQMGQEVILRCVPISNHLYFYWYRQILGQKVEFLVSFYNNEISEKSEIFDDQFSVERPDGSNFTLKIRSTKLEDSAMYFCASSVRGREGTEAFFGQGTRLTVV.

In its sample, this clonotype was seen a few times. The rearrangement joins TRBV28 to TRBJ1-4, with unresolved D. CDR3 length: 13 amino acids. In germline, CDR1 is MDHEN, CDR2 SYDVKM. V lost 6 bases, J lost 5 bases, and 10 bases lay in between. The CDR3 nucleotides are TGTGCCAGCAGAACCGGGTCGAATGAAAAACTGTTTTTT. It yields the protein CASRTGSNEKLFF.

The V call is TRBV20-1, the J call TRBJ2-3; 15 positions agree with TRBD2. Germline V gives CDR1 DFQATT, CDR2 SNEGSKA (reference sequence). V lost 5 bases, J lost 1 base, and 7 bases stayed unmatched. The CDR3 loop spans 17 amino acids. The CDR3 nucleotides read TGCAGTGCTCCCAGAGGACTAGCGGGAGGGGGCACAGATACGCAGTATTTT. Translated: CSAPRGLAGGGTDTQYF.

This clonotype was counted at least ten times. This chain uses TRBV4-1 with TRBJ1-4; weak D call: TRBD1 (5 bases). The V gene lost 1 base and the J gene lost 8 bases, with 11 bases spanning the gap. This CDR3 spans 14 amino acids. CDR1 and CDR2 from the germline V gene are MGHRA and YSYEKL. The CDR3 nucleotides are TGCGCCAGCAGCCAAGGGGGCATACAAGAAAAACTGTTTTTT. Translating it yields CASSQGGIQEKLFF.

The chain joins TRBV12-3 or TRBV12-4 to TRBJ2-5, with D unresolved. The V end lost 10 bases, the J end lost 5 bases, and 14 bases lay between the germline ends. The CDR3 has 12 residues. CDR3 DNA: TGTGCCACCTACTCTCACGGGGAGACCCAGTACTTC. Its protein is CATYSHGETQYF.

Many counts were recorded for this clonotype. The V call is TRBV20-1, the J call TRBJ1-1; D unclear. This CDR3 is 13 amino acids long. Germline CDR1 and CDR2: DFQATT and SNEGSKA (reference sequence). Trimming removed 5 bases at V and 0 bases at J, with 10 bases between. As DNA, the CDR3 is TGCAGTGCTCTTCAGTACCTGAACACTGAAGCTTTCTTT. Protein product: CSALQYLNTEAFF.

This clonotype has more than one count but fewer than ten. The CDR3 nucleotides are TGTGCCAGCAGCTTTAGACGGGAAGTGAACACCGGGGAGCTGTTTTTT. This gives the protein CASSFRREVNTGELFF. The chain uses TRBV7-2 and TRBJ2-2; tentative D call: TRBD2 (5 bases). The germline V gene encodes CDR1 SGHTA and CDR2 FQGNSA. This CDR3 is built from 16 residues. Trimming cost V 3 bases and J 1 base, with 12 bases left between them.

This clonotype was counted a single time. V usage is TRBV7-3 and J usage is TRBJ2-6; D assignment may be TRBD1 or TRBD2 (5 bases each). V lost 5 bases and J lost 0, with 14 bases in between. The CDR3 loop spans 17 amino acids. The germline gives CDR1 SGHTA, CDR2 FQGTGA. CDR3 protein: CASSPYAGTSGANVLTF. The CDR3 DNA sequence: TGTGCCAGCAGCCCCTACGCCGGGACCTCTGGGGCCAACGTCCTGACTTTC.

This chain links TRBV2 with TRBJ1-1; the D gene is possibly TRBD1 (6 bases). This CDR3 is built from 12 residues. The ends were cut back, 10 bases at V and 10 bases at J, with 19 bases in the middle. The germline V gene has CDR1 SNHLY and CDR2 FYNNEI. The DNA for the CDR3 is TGTGCCATCAGCTCACAGGGTGGGGGAGCTTTCTTT. Translating gives CAISSQGGGAFF. Based on the CDR3 plus reference TRBV2 and TRBJ1-1, the full variable domain is EPEVTQTPSHQVTQMGQEVILRCVPISNHLYFYWYRQILGQKVEFLVSFYNNEISEKSEIFDDQFSVERPDGSNFTLKIRSTKLEDSAMYFCAISSQGGGAFFGQGTRLTVV.

The chain employs TRBV15 and TRBJ1-2, with D unclear. Trimming left V 0 bases short and J 4 bases short, with 6 bases between. Germline V CDR1 and CDR2: LNHNV, YYDKDF (reference sequence). The CDR3 has 13 residues. This chain's CDR3 is CATSRDLAYGYTF. The CDR3 DNA is TGTGCCACCAGCAGAGATTTAGCCTATGGCTACACCTTC. The whole variable domain, remainder taken from reference TRBV15 and TRBJ1-2, is DAMVIQNPRYQVTQFGKPVTLSCSQTLNHNVMYWYQQKSSQAPKLLFHYYDKDFNNEADTPDNFQSRRPNTSFCFLDIRSPGLGDTAMYLCATSRDLAYGYTFGSGTRLTVV.

This clonotype has at least ten counts. The chain employs TRBV14 and TRBJ1-1; no clear D gene. The ends were cut back, 4 bases at V and 1 base at J, with 16 bases in the middle. Per germline, CDR1 SGHDN and CDR2 FVKESK. CDR3 length equals 16 residues. CDR3 DNA: TGTGCCAGCAGCCCCCCACGGGCCGACGGGAACACTGAAGCTTTCTTT. It yields the protein CASSPPRADGNTEAFF.

The sample holds many counts of this clonotype. The V call is TRBV3-1, the J call TRBJ2-7; 9 nucleotides agree with TRBD1. CDR1 and CDR2 from the germline V gene are LGHDT and YNNKEL (reference sequence). The CDR3 spans 13 residues. J was trimmed by 6 bases and V by 4 bases; bases with no gene match: 4. CDR3 in amino acids: CASSRGQGLEQYF. The DNA of the CDR3 is TGTGCCAGCAGCCGGGGACAGGGACTCGAGCAGTACTTC.

The chain combines TRBV12-3 or TRBV12-4 with TRBJ2-7, with 7 bases aligning to TRBD1. The CDR3 consists of 15 residues. Trimming removed 7 bases from V and 1 base from J; junction bases left unmatched: 10. The CDR3 loop is CASTTTGTGSYEQYF. In DNA, the CDR3 is TGTGCCAGCACCACGACAGGGACGGGGTCCTACGAGCAGTACTTC.

This clonotype was detected ten times or more. V gene TRBV19 combines with J gene TRBJ1-1, with 7 nucleotides matching TRBD1. This CDR3 has 12 amino acids. Per germline, CDR1 LNHDA and CDR2 SQIVND (reference sequence). Germline trimming cut 7 bases from V and 4 bases from J; bases unmatched to any gene: 3. As DNA, the CDR3 is TGTGCCAGTACCCCAGGGGGCACTGAAGCTTTCTTT. Its translation is CASTPGGTEAFF. The full variable domain, completed using reference TRBV19 and TRBJ1-1, is DGGITQSPKYLFRKEGQNVTLSCEQNLNHDAMYWYRQDPGQGLRLIYYSQIVNDFQKGDIAEGYSVSREKKESFPLTVTSAQKNPTAFYLCASTPGGTEAFFGQGTRLTVV.

Ten or more counts support this clonotype. The chain has TRBV7-6 and TRBJ1-5, with D unresolved. The germline V and J ends were trimmed by 0 bases and 3 bases, with 6 bases remaining between them. The CDR3 is made up of 14 amino acids. From germline, CDR1 is SGHVS and CDR2 FNYEAQ. The CDR3 loop reads CASSLAYSNQPQHF. The DNA for the CDR3 is TGTGCCAGCAGCTTAGCTTATTCCAATCAGCCCCAGCATTTT.

This clonotype has just a few counts. The chain carries TRBV7-9 and TRBJ1-2; 7 nucleotides match TRBD1. The J segment lost 3 bases and the V segment lost 6 bases, leaving 7 bases of the junction unmatched. CDR1 is SEHNR, CDR2 FQNEAQ, per germline (reference sequence). This CDR3 comprises 14 residues. CDR3 in DNA: TGTGCCAGCAGTCCTGACAGGGCGGACTATGGCTACACCTTC. Its protein product is CASSPDRADYGYTF.

This clonotype was seen at least ten times. The chain combines TRBV20-1 with TRBJ2-7; tentative D call: TRBD2 (6 bases). Trimming removed 3 bases at V and 0 bases at J, with 12 bases between. In germline, CDR1 is DFQATT, CDR2 SNEGSKA (reference sequence). The CDR3 runs 14 residues. The CDR3 DNA reads as TGCAGTGCTAGCGGCGGGACGAGCTCCTACGAGCAGTACTTC. It translates to CSASGGTSSYEQYF.

On this clonotype itself: This may come from a read error, since a much larger clone is one base off. The rearrangement links TRBV5-1 to TRBJ2-7, with D possibly TRBD2 on 6 matching bases. V lost 2 bases and J lost 3, with 15 bases in between. Germline CDR1 reads SGHRS; CDR2 reads YFSETQ. CDR3 length: 15 amino acids. CDR3 protein: CASSLTSGSGYEQYF. The CDR3 nucleotides read TGCGCCAGCAGCTTAACTTCCGGGAGCGGCTACGAGCAGTACTTC.

This clonotype was recorded many times. The chain carries TRBV4-1 and TRBJ1-4; 9 bases line up with TRBD1. Trimming at V came to 3 bases and at J to 7 bases, leaving 6 bases not matched to a gene. The CDR3 loop spans 15 amino acids. Germline V gives CDR1 MGHRA, CDR2 YSYEKL. For the CDR3, the DNA is TGCGCCAGCAGCCATCCGGGACAGGGATCTGAAAAACTGTTTTTT. This gives the protein CASSHPGQGSEKLFF.